A single sample gave rise to the 20 T cell receptor beta chains below, sequenced in a study of T cells in Graves' hyperthyroidism and ophthalmopathy. There were TCR beta CDR3 regions amplified from RNA transcripts. A set of HTBI primers served as the primers for a first-round RT-PCR of the TCR CDR3. MiXCR, run by TCRdb on the multiplex PCR reads, gives a single entry per CDR3 protein. This sample has under 350,000 distinct CDR3 sequences; about a sixth occur once, and the top ten carry around 61%. The sample taken for sequencing was blood. The receptors here all came from a woman aged 55-69 years with Graves' ophthalmopathy.

This clonotype showed up many times. This rearrangement joins TRBV3-1 to TRBJ1-4; 7 positions agree with TRBD1. Germline CDR1 reads LGHDT; CDR2 reads YNNKEL (reference sequence). V trimming: 2 bases; J trimming: 8 bases; junction bases outside the gene matches: 5. The CDR3 covers 14 residues. The DNA of the CDR3 is TGTGCCAGCAGCCAACGCGGACAGGTCGAAAAACTGTTTTTT. Translated: CASSQRGQVEKLFF.

The chain has TRBV28 and TRBJ1-5; 7 positions match TRBD1. CDR3 size: 16 residues. The ends lost 6 bases at V and 7 bases at J; junction bases unmatched: 15. Germline values: CDR1 MDHEN, CDR2 SYDVKM. The CDR3 protein is CASSGLGRGGEQPQHF. CDR3 coding DNA: TGTGCCAGCAGCGGGCTGGGGAGAGGGGGCGAGCAGCCCCAGCATTTT. The variable domain in full, with the rest retrieved from reference TRBV28 and TRBJ1-5, is DVKVTQSSRYLVKRTGEKVFLECVQDMDHENMFWYRQDPGLGLRLIYFSYDVKMKEKGDIPEGYSVSREKKERFSLILESASTNQTSMYLCASSGLGRGGEQPQHFGDGTRLSIL.

The chain carries TRBV7-9 and TRBJ1-2; D gene unclear. Germline loops: CDR1 SEHNR, CDR2 FQNEAQ (reference sequence). V dropped 5 bases and J dropped 4 bases, with 17 bases sitting between them. The CDR3 is 15 amino acids. CDR3 sequence: CASSPDTAWGYGYTF. In nucleotides, the CDR3 is TGTGCCAGCAGCCCTGACACCGCCTGGGGCTATGGCTACACCTTC.

V usage is TRBV6-2 or TRBV6-3 and J usage is TRBJ2-7; D is perhaps TRBD1 or TRBD2 (7 bases each). The CDR3 runs 19 residues. The V end was cut by 6 bases, the J end by 3 bases, with 30 bases between. Germline V gives CDR1 MNHEY, CDR2 SVGEGT. This chain's CDR3 is CASRDVPGQSNWDYYEQYF. The CDR3 bases are TGTGCCAGCAGAGATGTCCCGGGACAGAGCAATTGGGACTACTACGAGCAGTACTTC.

This clonotype occurred many times. This sequence joins TRBV27 and TRBJ2-7; D could derive from TRBD1 or TRBD2 (5 bases each). This CDR3 region has 14 residues. V gave up 5 bases and J gave up 2 bases, with 13 bases separating them. In germline, CDR1 is MNHEY, CDR2 SMNVEV (reference sequence). The CDR3 DNA is TGTGCCAGCAGTCACCGGGACCCCCCCTACGAGCAGTACTTC. Its translation is CASSHRDPPYEQYF.

As regards this clonotype: This may be a read error, as it is one base from a much larger clone. DNA of the CDR3: TGCCGCGTTGAAGATTACGGGAGGGCCACAGATACGCAGTATTTT. Its translation is CRVEDYGRATDTQYF. The chain is built from TRBV29-1 and TRBJ2-3; 8 nucleotides agree with TRBD2. The CDR3 has 15 amino acids. Germline V CDR1 and CDR2: SQVTM, ANQGSEA.

The sample holds a few counts of this clonotype. V usage is TRBV19 and J usage is TRBJ2-1, with D maybe TRBD2 (6 bases). Trimming took off 5 bases at V and 6 bases at J, with 14 bases between the two ends. This CDR3 region has 14 residues. The germline V gene encodes CDR1 LNHDA and CDR2 SQIVND (reference sequence). The CDR3 nucleotides read TGTGCCAGTAGTGCAATGGGACTTGTCAATGAGCAGTTCTTC. It encodes CASSAMGLVNEQFF.

V usage is TRBV6-1 and J usage is TRBJ2-2; 8 positions match TRBD1. Germline V lookup: CDR1 MNHNS, CDR2 SASEGT. The CDR3 spans 15 residues. CDR3 nucleotides: TGTGGGGCTGAAGCAGGGGGCCCCGACACCGGGGAGCTGTTTTTT. Translated: CGAEAGGPDTGELFF.

This clonotype was observed at least ten times. The chain links TRBV28 to TRBJ2-1; TRBD2 might be the D (6 bases). Germline V gene lookup returns CDR1 MDHEN and CDR2 SYDVKM. This CDR3 is built from 16 residues. V was pared by 7 bases and J by 8 bases, with 24 bases between. Here the CDR3 reads CASISRLGLTRDEQFF. In nucleotides, the CDR3 is TGTGCCAGCATCTCGAGACTAGGGTTAACTCGGGATGAGCAGTTCTTC.

Ten or more counts support this clonotype. The chain joins TRBV20-1 to TRBJ2-1, with 11 nucleotides matching TRBD2. Germline V gives CDR1 DFQATT, CDR2 SNEGSKA (reference sequence). The CDR3 contains 20 residues. V dropped 6 bases and J dropped 0; count of bases not matched to a gene: 19. CDR3 nucleotides: TGCAGTGCGAAGGAAACCCCCGGGACTAGCGGTTGGAGCTCCTACAATGAGCAGTTCTTC. It yields the protein CSAKETPGTSGWSSYNEQFF.

Remarks on this clonotype: This clone may be a read error of a much larger clone one base away. The chain couples TRBV6-2 or TRBV6-3 to TRBJ2-7, with D possibly being TRBD1 (6 bases). This CDR3 has 16 amino acids. V was clipped by 6 bases and J by 5 bases, with 23 bases between them. The V gene's germline CDR1 is MNHEY and CDR2 SVGEGT. CDR3 sequence: CASSYSTGSYPHEQYF. The CDR3 nucleotides read TGTGCCAGCAGCTATTCAACAGGGTCTTACCCCCACGAGCAGTACTTC.

This clonotype has at least ten counts. The chain employs TRBV5-1 and TRBJ2-3; no clear D. V lost 0 bases and J 5 bases, leaving 4 bases between the germline ends. Germline V gives CDR1 SGHRS, CDR2 YFSETQ. This CDR3 has 12 amino acids. CDR3 loop: CASSLEGDTQYF. For the CDR3, the DNA is TGCGCCAGCAGCTTGGAGGGAGATACGCAGTATTTT.

Only a few counts were recorded for this clonotype. The chain uses TRBV28 and TRBJ1-5, with TRBD1 matching 9 bases. The ends lost 6 bases at V and 9 bases at J; junction bases unmatched: 15. Looked up from germline, CDR1 is MDHEN and CDR2 is SYDVKM. CDR3 length: 16 amino acids. CDR3 loop: CASSRDTGQGGWPQHF. The CDR3 DNA sequence: TGTGCCAGCAGCCGAGATACGGGACAGGGTGGATGGCCCCAGCATTTT.

This clonotype was seen ten or more times. V gene TRBV27 combines with J gene TRBJ1-2; D might be TRBD1 (6 bases). Trimming pared 1 base from V and 7 bases from J, leaving 16 bases between. This CDR3 comprises 15 residues. CDR1 and CDR2 from the germline V gene are MNHEY and SMNVEV (reference sequence). CDR3: CASSLLNPGAGGYTF. CDR3 sequence (DNA): TGTGCCAGCAGTTTATTAAATCCGGGGGCAGGTGGCTACACCTTC.

Concerning this clonotype itself: A much more abundant neighbour one base away suggests this may be a read error. This sequence joins TRBV20-1 and TRBJ2-5; possible D gene TRBD1, 5 bases. V shed 0 bases and J shed 7 bases, with 12 bases lying between them. Looked up from germline, CDR1 is DFQATT and CDR2 is SNEGSKA (reference sequence). CDR3 length equals 13 residues. CDR3 in amino acids: CSARDRVVRTQYF. In nucleotides, the CDR3 is TGCAGTGCTAGAGACAGGGTTGTGCGGACCCAGTACTTC.

This clonotype was detected many times. The genes are TRBV4-1 and TRBJ2-5; 7 bases are a match to TRBD1. Germline lookup yields CDR1 MGHRA and CDR2 YSYEKL. V was pared by 0 bases and J by 5 bases, with 6 bases of the junction left unmatched. This CDR3 comprises 15 residues. CDR3 amino acids: CASSQDGQAFETQYF. In DNA, the CDR3 is TGCGCCAGCAGCCAAGATGGACAGGCCTTTGAGACCCAGTACTTC.

This clonotype was counted at least ten times. The chain combines TRBV2 with TRBJ1-1; D unclear. The V gene's germline CDR1 is SNHLY and CDR2 FYNNEI. The V end was cut by 4 bases, the J end by 4 bases, with 13 bases between. This CDR3 is built from 14 residues. As DNA, the CDR3 is TGTGCCAGCAGTGGCCGTCTAGTGACCACTGAAGCTTTCTTT. Protein sequence: CASSGRLVTTEAFF. The full variable domain, its missing parts supplied by reference TRBV2 and TRBJ1-1, is EPEVTQTPSHQVTQMGQEVILRCVPISNHLYFYWYRQILGQKVEFLVSFYNNEISEKSEIFDDQFSVERPDGSNFTLKIRSTKLEDSAMYFCASSGRLVTTEAFFGQGTRLTVV.

This clonotype has a count of ten or more. V is TRBV2 and J is TRBJ2-1; a possible D gene is TRBD2 (5 bases). CDR1 and CDR2 (germline): SNHLY, FYNNEI. CDR3 length equals 14 residues. V shed 3 bases and J shed 10 bases, with 16 bases lying between them. CDR3 residues: CASSEEALVNEQFF. In DNA form, the CDR3 reads TGTGCCAGCAGTGAGGAGGCACTGGTGAACGAGCAGTTCTTC.

This clonotype was counted at least ten times. The V call is TRBV11-2, the J call TRBJ2-3; TRBD2 matches at 9 bases. V lost 2 bases to trimming and J lost 5 bases; unmatched junction nucleotides: 5. CDR1 and CDR2 (germline): SGHAT, FQNNGV. The CDR3 contains 15 residues. The CDR3 DNA reads TGTGCCAGCAGCTTACGGCGGGGGGGCATAGATACGCAGTATTTT. Protein sequence: CASSLRRGGIDTQYF.

This chain connects TRBV9 to TRBJ2-3; 8 positions agree with TRBD2. The CDR3 totals 18 residues. Germline V gene data show CDR1 as SGDLS and CDR2 as YYNGEE. V trimming: 4 bases; J trimming: 2 bases; junction bases outside the gene matches: 15. The CDR3 reads CASSFRREGGGFTDTQYF. The CDR3 DNA is TGTGCCAGCAGCTTTCGACGGGAGGGCGGCGGATTCACAGATACGCAGTATTTT.